This entry lists 2 T cell receptor beta chains sequenced from one sample in a study of T cells in Graves' hyperthyroidism and ophthalmopathy. The investigators amplified TCR beta CDR3 regions from RNA transcripts. During a first-round RT-PCR of the TCR CDR3, the HTBI primer set was used. TCRdb redid the calling of the multiplex PCR reads with MiXCR, one entry per CDR3 protein. The sample holds about 580,000 distinct CDR3 sequences, approximately 13% seen once. The source material was blood. These receptor sequences come from a woman in her twenties or thirties with Graves' hyperthyroidism that later progressed to Graves' ophthalmopathy.

About this clonotype: A clone one base away is much larger, so this may be a read error. The chain recombines TRBV12-3 or TRBV12-4 with TRBJ1-2; 7 positions match TRBD1. The CDR3 extends over 14 amino acids. V gave up 4 bases and J gave up 7 bases; unmatched junction bases: 9. In nucleotides, the CDR3 is TGTGCCAGCAGTTACATAGACAGGGCCGGTGGCTACACCTTC. Amino acids: CASSYIDRAGGYTF.

This clonotype appeared a single time. A read error is possible here, since a much larger clone lies one base away. The chain uses TRBV3-1 and TRBJ2-7; D gene uncertain. The CDR3 is 14 amino acids. The V gene's germline CDR1 is LGHDT and CDR2 YNNKEL (reference sequence). The CDR3 DNA reads TGTGCCAACAGCCAACGGGCAGATACCTACGAGCAGTACTTC. This codes for CANSQRADTYEQYF.